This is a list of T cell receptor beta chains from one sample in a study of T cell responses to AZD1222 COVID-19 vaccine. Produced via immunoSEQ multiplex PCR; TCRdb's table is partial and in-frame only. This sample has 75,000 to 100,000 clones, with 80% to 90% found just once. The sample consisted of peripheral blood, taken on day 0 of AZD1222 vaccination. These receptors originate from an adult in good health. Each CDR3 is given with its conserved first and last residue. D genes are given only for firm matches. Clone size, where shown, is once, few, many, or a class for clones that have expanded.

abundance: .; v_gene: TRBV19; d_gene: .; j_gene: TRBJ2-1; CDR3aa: CASSFSPGRANEQFF; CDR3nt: TGTGCCAGTAGTTTCTCACCCGGCCGGGCAAATGAGCAGTTCTTC
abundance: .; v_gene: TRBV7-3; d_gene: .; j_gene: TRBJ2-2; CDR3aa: CASSLTSGANTGELFF; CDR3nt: TGTGCCAGCAGCTTAACCTCGGGCGCGAACACCGGGGAGCTGTTTTTT
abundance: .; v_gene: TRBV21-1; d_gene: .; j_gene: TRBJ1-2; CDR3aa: CASSSRKRELGYGYTF; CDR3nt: TGTGCCAGCAGCTCCCGAAAGAGGGAACTAGGCTATGGCTACACCTTC
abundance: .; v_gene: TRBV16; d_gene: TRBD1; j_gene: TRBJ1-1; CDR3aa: CASSHPAGQGNTEAFF; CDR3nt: TGTGCCAGCAGCCACCCGGCCGGACAGGGAAACACTGAAGCTTTCTTT
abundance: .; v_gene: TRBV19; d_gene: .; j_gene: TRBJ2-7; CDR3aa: CASSTGPHLEQYF; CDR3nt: TGTGCCAGTAGTACGGGACCCCACCTGGAGCAGTACTTC
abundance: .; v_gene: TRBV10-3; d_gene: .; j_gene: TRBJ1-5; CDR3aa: CAISADRYNQPQHF; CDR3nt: TGTGCCATCAGTGCGGACAGATACAATCAGCCCCAGCATTTT
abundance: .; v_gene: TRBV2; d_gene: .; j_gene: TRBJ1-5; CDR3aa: CASSDFNSNQPQHF; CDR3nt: TGTGCCAGCAGTGATTTTAATAGCAATCAGCCCCAGCATTTT
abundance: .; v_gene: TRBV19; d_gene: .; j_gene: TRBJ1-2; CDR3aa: CASTMGWNKDYGYTF; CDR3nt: TGTGCCAGTACCATGGGTTGGAACAAAGACTATGGCTACACCTTC
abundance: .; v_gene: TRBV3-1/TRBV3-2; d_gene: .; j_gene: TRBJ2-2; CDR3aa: CASSPNTGELFF; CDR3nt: TGTGCCAGCAGCCCGAACACCGGGGAGCTGTTTTTT
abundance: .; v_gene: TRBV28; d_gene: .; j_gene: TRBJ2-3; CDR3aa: CASSSQSTDTQYF; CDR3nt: TGTGCCAGCAGTTCGCAGTCCACAGATACGCAGTATTTT
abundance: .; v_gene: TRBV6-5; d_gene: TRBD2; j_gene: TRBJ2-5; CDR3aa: CASSYPGGTETQYF; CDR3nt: TGTGCCAGCAGTTACCCGGGGGGTACGGAGACCCAGTACTTC
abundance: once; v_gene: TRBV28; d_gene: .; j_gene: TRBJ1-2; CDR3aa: CASTRVGRDGYTF; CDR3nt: TGTGCCAGCACCCGAGTAGGTCGCGATGGCTACACCTTC
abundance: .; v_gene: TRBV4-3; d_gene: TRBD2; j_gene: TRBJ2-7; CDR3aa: CASSQDFSGGSYEQYF; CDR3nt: TGCGCCAGCAGCCAAGATTTTTCGGGGGGCTCCTACGAGCAGTACTTC
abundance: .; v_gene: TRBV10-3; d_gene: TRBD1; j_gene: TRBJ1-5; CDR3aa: CATKGWDRENQPQHF; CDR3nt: TGTGCCACCAAAGGTTGGGACAGGGAGAATCAGCCCCAGCATTTT
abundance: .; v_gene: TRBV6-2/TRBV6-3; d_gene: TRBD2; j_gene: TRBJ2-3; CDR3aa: CASSFGGGVDTQYF; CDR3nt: TGTGCCAGCAGTTTCGGGGGGGGTGTAGATACGCAGTATTTT
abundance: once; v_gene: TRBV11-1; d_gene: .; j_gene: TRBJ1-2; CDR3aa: CASSRSPTGSYGYTF; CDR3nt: TGTGCCAGCAGCCGCAGCCCCACAGGGAGCTATGGCTACACCTTC
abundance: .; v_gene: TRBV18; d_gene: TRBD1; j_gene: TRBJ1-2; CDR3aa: CASSPIGDRAYGYTF; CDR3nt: TGTGCCAGCTCACCAATCGGGGACAGGGCGTATGGCTACACCTTC
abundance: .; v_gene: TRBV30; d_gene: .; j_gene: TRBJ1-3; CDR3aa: CAWSSGQPSGNTIYF; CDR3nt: TGTGCCTGGAGCAGCGGACAGCCCTCTGGAAACACCATATATTTT
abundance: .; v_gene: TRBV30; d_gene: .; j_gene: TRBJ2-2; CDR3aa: CAWIWETGELFF; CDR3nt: TGTGCCTGGATTTGGGAAACCGGGGAGCTGTTTTTT
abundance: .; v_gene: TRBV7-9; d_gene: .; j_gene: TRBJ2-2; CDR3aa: CASSSNVPTTNTGELFF; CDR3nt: TGTGCCAGCAGTTCTAACGTTCCAACAACGAACACCGGGGAGCTGTTTTTT
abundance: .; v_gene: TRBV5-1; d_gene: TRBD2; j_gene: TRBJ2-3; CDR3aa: CASSLTLTSGGTDTQYF; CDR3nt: TGCGCCAGCAGCCTAACCCTGACTAGCGGGGGTACAGATACGCAGTATTTT
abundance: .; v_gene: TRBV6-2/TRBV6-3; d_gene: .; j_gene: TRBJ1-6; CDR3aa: CASSTGPEGPLHF; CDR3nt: TGTGCCAGCAGCACCGGGCCCGAGGGACCCCTCCACTTT
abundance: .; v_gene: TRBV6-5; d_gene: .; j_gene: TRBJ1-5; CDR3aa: CASSTGVSAPQHF; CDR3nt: TGTGCCAGCAGTACGGGAGTGAGTGCGCCCCAGCATTTT
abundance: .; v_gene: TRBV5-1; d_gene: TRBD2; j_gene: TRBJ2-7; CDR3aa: CASSSRTSGGGEQYF; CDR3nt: TGCGCCAGCAGCTCCCGGACTAGCGGGGGTGGCGAGCAGTACTTC
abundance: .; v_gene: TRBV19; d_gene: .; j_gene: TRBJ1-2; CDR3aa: CASSDLTSAPYGYTF; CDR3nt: TGTGCCAGTAGCGACTTGACCTCAGCGCCCTATGGCTACACCTTC
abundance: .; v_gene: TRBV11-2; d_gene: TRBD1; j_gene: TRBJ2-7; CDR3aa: CASSGRDSAYEQYF; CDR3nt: TGTGCCAGCAGCGGAAGGGACAGTGCCTACGAGCAGTACTTC
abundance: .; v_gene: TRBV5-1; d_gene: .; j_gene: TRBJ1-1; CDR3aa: CASSLAESRGAFF; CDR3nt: TGCGCCAGCAGCTTGGCCGAATCCAGGGGAGCTTTCTTT
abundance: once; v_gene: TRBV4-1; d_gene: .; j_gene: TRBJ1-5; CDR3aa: CASSQTGSSNQPQHF; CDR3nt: TGCGCCAGCAGCCAAACAGGGTCCTCCAATCAGCCCCAGCATTTT
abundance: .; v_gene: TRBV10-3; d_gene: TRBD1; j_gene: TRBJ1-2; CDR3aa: CAPRPGGSGYTF; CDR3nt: TGTGCCCCCAGGCCAGGGGGCTCTGGCTACACCTTC
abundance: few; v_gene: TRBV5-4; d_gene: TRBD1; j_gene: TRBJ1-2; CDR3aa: CASSLLRTGGGYTF; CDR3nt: TGTGCCAGCAGCTTACTCCGGACAGGCGGTGGCTACACCTTC
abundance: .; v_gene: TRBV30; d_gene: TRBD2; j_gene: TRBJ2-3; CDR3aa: CAWTGLAHTDTQYF; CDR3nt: TGTGCCTGGACCGGACTAGCACACACAGATACGCAGTATTTT
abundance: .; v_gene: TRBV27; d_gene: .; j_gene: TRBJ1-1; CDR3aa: CASSLLGGANTEAFF; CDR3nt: TGTGCCAGCAGTCTCCTGGGGGGGGCGAACACTGAAGCTTTCTTT
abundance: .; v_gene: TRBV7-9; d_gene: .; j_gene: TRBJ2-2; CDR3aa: CASSLGLNTGELFF; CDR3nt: TGTGCCAGCAGCTTAGGTCTGAACACCGGGGAGCTGTTTTTT
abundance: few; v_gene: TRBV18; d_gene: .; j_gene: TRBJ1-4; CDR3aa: CASSPSQGGEKLFF; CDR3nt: TGTGCCAGCTCACCTAGTCAGGGTGGTGAAAAACTGTTTTTT
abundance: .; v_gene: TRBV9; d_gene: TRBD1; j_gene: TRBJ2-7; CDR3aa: CASSPWTGDYEQYF; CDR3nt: TGTGCCAGCAGCCCTTGGACAGGGGACTACGAGCAGTACTTC
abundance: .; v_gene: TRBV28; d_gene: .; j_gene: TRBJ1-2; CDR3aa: CASSPPGTMGPNYGYTF; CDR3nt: TGTGCCAGCAGTCCCCCCGGGACTATGGGTCCCAACTATGGCTACACCTTC
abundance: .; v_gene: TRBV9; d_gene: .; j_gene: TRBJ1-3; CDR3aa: CASSVDSSGNTIYF; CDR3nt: TGTGCCAGCAGCGTAGATAGCTCTGGAAACACCATATATTTT
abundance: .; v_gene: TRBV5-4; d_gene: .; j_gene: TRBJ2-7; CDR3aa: CASSLGGRTRSYEQYF; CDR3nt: TGTGCCAGCAGCTTGGGGGGCCGTACCCGCTCCTACGAGCAGTACTTC
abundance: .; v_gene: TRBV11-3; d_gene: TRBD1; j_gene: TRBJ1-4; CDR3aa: CASNSGQGEEKLFF; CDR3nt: TGTGCCAGCAACTCGGGACAGGGGGAAGAAAAACTGTTTTTT
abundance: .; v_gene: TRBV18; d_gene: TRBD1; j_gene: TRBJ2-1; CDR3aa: CASSPSDRGTIEQFF; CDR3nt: TGTGCCAGCTCACCTTCGGACAGGGGTACGATTGAGCAGTTCTTC
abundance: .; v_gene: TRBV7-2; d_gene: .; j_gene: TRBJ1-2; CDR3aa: CASSPGPADGYTF; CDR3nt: TGTGCCAGCAGCCCCGGACCCGCGGACGGCTACACCTTC
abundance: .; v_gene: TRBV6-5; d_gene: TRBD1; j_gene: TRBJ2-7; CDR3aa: CASQTGEREYEQYF; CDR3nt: TGTGCCAGCCAGACAGGGGAAAGGGAGTACGAGCAGTACTTC
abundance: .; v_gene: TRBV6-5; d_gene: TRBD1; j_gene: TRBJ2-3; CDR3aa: CASSYGQGSTDTQYF; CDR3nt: TGTGCCAGCAGCTACGGACAGGGGAGCACAGATACGCAGTATTTT
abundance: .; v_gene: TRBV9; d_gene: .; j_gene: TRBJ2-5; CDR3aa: CASSVGANGGGTQYF; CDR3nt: TGTGCCAGCAGCGTAGGAGCGAATGGGGGTGGGACCCAGTACTTC